The 5 T cell receptor beta chains in this list originate from one sample, sequenced in a study of cytomegalovirus exposure and HLA in healthy donors. A multiplex PCR was run with 60 Vbeta primers and 13 Jbeta primers. Libraries were prepared by immunoSEQ multiplex PCR; TCRdb keeps only in-frame clonotypes and omits some of them. The top ten hold 2% to 2.5% of the sample, which has about 98,000 clones, 55% to 75% seen once. Sequenced input: PBMCs. Source of these receptors: a man between 45 and 60 years old in good health and CMV-seronegative.

This clone was seen a few times. The chain is built from TRBV19 and TRBJ2-6; TRBD2 matches at 10 bases. V trimming: 5 bases; J trimming: 0 bases; junction bases outside the gene matches: 13. The CDR3 loop spans 20 amino acids. Germline V gene sequence: CDR1 LNHDA, CDR2 SQIVND (reference sequence). The CDR3 nucleotides are TGTGCCAGTAGTTCATTCGGGTCTAGCGGGGGCTTCTCTGGGGCCAACGTCCTGACTTTC. Translation: CASSSFGSSGGFSGANVLTF.

This chain uses TRBV4-3 with TRBJ2-2; 8 positions agree with TRBD1. Per germline, CDR1 LGHNA and CDR2 YSLEER. CDR3 size: 18 residues. Trimming removed 1 base from V and 3 bases from J; junction bases left unmatched: 10. Here the CDR3 DNA reads TGCGCCAGCAGCCAAGGGGGCAGGGGGCGGTCGGACACCGGGGAGCTGTTTTTT. Its translation is CASSQGGRGRSDTGELFF.

The chain combines TRBV29-1 with TRBJ2-2, with D tentatively TRBD1 (6 bases). The CDR3 has 15 residues. Per germline, CDR1 SQVTM and CDR2 ANQGSEA. The germline V and J ends were trimmed by 1 base and 6 bases, with 15 bases remaining between them. The CDR3 coding sequence is TGCAGCGTTGAAGGGGGGCCAGGGGTGGCCGGGGAGCTGTTTTTT. Translation: CSVEGGPGVAGELFF.

This chain joins TRBV5-1 and TRBJ1-4, with 7 bases fitting TRBD1. Germline V gene lookup returns CDR1 SGHRS and CDR2 YFSETQ. J gave up 5 bases and V 4 bases, and 5 bases lay outside the gene matches. The CDR3 loop spans 14 amino acids. The CDR3 DNA follows: TGCGCCAGCAGCACGGGACAGAAAAATGAAAAACTGTTTTTT. It codes for CASSTGQKNEKLFF.

On this clone: Additional DNA sequences in this sample encode the identical CDR3. V and J are TRBV29-1 and TRBJ2-7; the D gene is possibly TRBD2 (5 bases). The CDR3 is 14 amino acids. V lost 3 bases and J 2 bases, leaving 14 bases between the germline ends. From germline, CDR1 is SQVTM and CDR2 ANQGSEA. Written as DNA, the CDR3 is TGCAGCGTTGAGGCTCTAGCAGACCCCTACGAGCAGTACTTC. This gives the protein CSVEALADPYEQYF.